The 29 T cell receptor beta chains below all came from one sample that was sequenced in a study of blood T cell repertoires in COVID-19. The data were produced by immunoSEQ multiplex PCR, yet TCRdb's version contains in-frame clones alone and is incomplete. This repertoire shows 150,000 or so clones, around 79% found once; its top ten account for roughly 5.1%. Sequencing was carried out using peripheral blood. The receptors stem from a woman aged 65 to 85 with COVID-19, enrolled during active disease.

The rearrangement joins TRBV7-2 to TRBJ1-2; the match to TRBD1 covers 9 bases. The CDR3 is made up of 14 amino acids. Trimming at V came to 1 base and at J to 8 bases, leaving 5 bases not matched to a gene. Per the germline V gene, CDR1 is SGHTA and CDR2 is FQGNSA. In DNA, the CDR3 is TGTGCCAGCAGCTTAGTGGGGACAGGGCGCGGCTACACCTTC. It codes for CASSLVGTGRGYTF.

The rearrangement links TRBV7-2 to TRBJ2-5; maybe TRBD1 (6 bases). The V end lost 4 bases, the J end lost 1 base, and 10 bases lay between the germline ends. This CDR3 region has 14 residues. Germline V gene sequence: CDR1 SGHTA, CDR2 FQGNSA. The CDR3 sequence: CASSSGVVQETQYF. In DNA form, the CDR3 reads TGTGCCAGCAGCTCAGGGGTGGTCCAAGAGACCCAGTACTTC.

The chain employs TRBV27 and TRBJ1-2; 7 nucleotides match TRBD1. This CDR3 comprises 14 residues. The germline V gene has CDR1 MNHEY and CDR2 SMNVEV (reference sequence). V gave up 5 bases and J gave up 4 bases; unmatched junction bases: 7. The CDR3 nucleotides read TGTGCCAGCAGTCCATCCGGACAGGCCTATGGCTACACCTTC. It encodes CASSPSGQAYGYTF.

The V gene is TRBV10-2, the J gene TRBJ1-4; 7 bases map to TRBD1. The CDR3 runs 16 residues. With V trimmed by 1 base and J by 11 bases, 13 bases remained unmatched. In germline, CDR1 is WSHSY, CDR2 SAAADI. The CDR3 loop reads CASSEWVGQSSGKLFF. In nucleotides, the CDR3 is TGCGCCAGCAGTGAGTGGGTGGGACAGTCATCTGGTAAACTGTTTTTT.

The V call is TRBV11-2, the J call TRBJ2-7; TRBD2 might be the D (6 bases). CDR3 size: 12 residues. Germline lookup yields CDR1 SGHAT and CDR2 FQNNGV. The V and J ends lost 5 bases and 5 bases respectively, with 10 bases between them. CDR3 sequence (DNA): TGTGCCAGCAGCCCGGAGGGCAACGAGCAGTACTTC. This encodes CASSPEGNEQYF.

This clone was picked up a small number of times. The V and J genes are TRBV5-6 and TRBJ2-2; possibly TRBD2 for D (7 bases). Per germline, CDR1 SGHDT and CDR2 YYEEEE. The V end was cut by 0 bases, the J end by 0 bases, with 18 bases between. The length of the CDR3 is 19 residues. This CDR3 reads CASSLGGGSRFTNTGELFF. DNA of the CDR3: TGTGCCAGCAGCTTGGGCGGGGGCTCGAGGTTTACGAACACCGGGGAGCTGTTTTTT.

The CDR3 DNA reads TGTGCCAGCAGTCCCGACAGGGGGTACACTGAAGCTTTCTTT. Amino acids: CASSPDRGYTEAFF. The chain combines TRBV3-1 (or the pseudogene TRBV3-2) with TRBJ1-1, with 9 bases fitting TRBD1. CDR1 and CDR2 (germline): LGHDT, YNNKEL (reference sequence). The CDR3 spans 14 residues. V shed 6 bases, J shed 3 bases, and the junction held 5 bases outside the gene matches.

V and J are TRBV28 and TRBJ2-2; D is unclear. Trimming left V 7 bases short and J 5 bases short, with 5 bases between. This CDR3 region has 11 residues. The germline V gene has CDR1 MDHEN and CDR2 SYDVKM. CDR3 nucleotides: TGTGCCAGCACTGTTACCGGGGAGCTGTTTTTT. It translates to CASTVTGELFF.

The rearrangement uses TRBV3-1 (or the pseudogene TRBV3-2) and TRBJ1-2, with TRBD1 identical over 8 bases. Trimming took 9 bases from V and 8 from J; bases not matched to a gene: 5. This CDR3 is 11 amino acids long. CDR1 is LGHDT, CDR2 YNNKEL, per germline (reference sequence). Here the CDR3 DNA reads TGTGCCAGTTGGACAGGGCGAGGCTACACCTTC. It specifies CASWTGRGYTF.

V and J are TRBV23-1 and TRBJ2-3; 9 nucleotides agree with TRBD1. TRBV23-1 is known as an ORF, though its function is uncertain. The CDR3 contains 16 residues. V was pared by 0 bases and J by 4 bases, with 5 bases of the junction left unmatched. In DNA, the CDR3 is TGCGCCAGCAGTCAATCCGACAGGGGGGCGGCAGATACGCAGTATTTT. This codes for CASSQSDRGAADTQYF.

In this sample, this clone turned up once. The chain joins TRBV28 to TRBJ1-3; D remains ambiguous. CDR1 MDHEN and CDR2 SYDVKM come from the germline V gene. The CDR3 covers 16 residues. Trimming took 6 bases from V and 4 from J, leaving 19 bases between them. The CDR3 nucleotides are TGTGCCAGCAGCCCCTATGGACTCTCGGTGGGAAACACCATATATTTT. Protein sequence: CASSPYGLSVGNTIYF. The full variable domain, rest sourced from reference TRBV28 and TRBJ1-3, is DVKVTQSSRYLVKRTGEKVFLECVQDMDHENMFWYRQDPGLGLRLIYFSYDVKMKEKGDIPEGYSVSREKKERFSLILESASTNQTSMYLCASSPYGLSVGNTIYFGEGSWLTVV.

The chain has TRBV12-3 or TRBV12-4 and TRBJ1-3; D gene unclear. The CDR3 contains 13 residues. Trimming shortened V by 6 bases and J by 0 bases, and 6 bases separated the two germline ends. The CDR3 nucleotides read TGTGCCAGCAGGAGAAGCTCTGGAAACACCATATATTTT. It translates to CASRRSSGNTIYF.

There are a few counts of this clone. The rearrangement links TRBV30 to TRBJ1-6, with D possibly TRBD1 on 5 matching bases. The CDR3 is made up of 15 amino acids. V gave up 0 bases and J gave up 7 bases, with 13 bases separating them. Germline values: CDR1 GTSNPN, CDR2 SVGIG (reference sequence). CDR3 sequence (DNA): TGTGCCTGGAGTGTAGGTTCCAGGGCGAATTCACCCCTCCACTTT. Encoded protein: CAWSVGSRANSPLHF.

In its sample, this clone was seen a few times. V gene TRBV30 combines with J gene TRBJ1-5; 12 bases are shared with TRBD1. Germline CDR1 reads GTSNPN; CDR2 reads SVGIG (reference sequence). The J segment lost 6 bases and the V segment lost 5 bases, leaving 8 bases of the junction unmatched. The CDR3 covers 15 residues. The CDR3 spells CAWGGTGGQGQPQHF. The CDR3 DNA reads as TGTGCCTGGGGAGGGACAGGGGGCCAAGGTCAGCCCCAGCATTTT. Full variable domain (missing parts from reference TRBV30 and TRBJ1-5): SQTIHQWPATLVQPVGSPLSLECTVEGTSNPNLYWYRQAAGRGLQLLFYSVGIGQISSEVPQNLSASRPQDRQFILSSKKLLLSDSGFYLCAWGGTGGQGQPQHFGDGTRLSIL.

The chain has TRBV10-2 and TRBJ2-5; no definite D call. Germline V gene sequence: CDR1 WSHSY, CDR2 SAAADI. The CDR3 length is 13 residues. V lost 5 bases and J lost 0, with 7 bases in between. The CDR3 DNA reads as TGCGCCAGCAGTTACCAGTACCAAGAGACCCAGTACTTC. As protein: CASSYQYQETQYF.

This chain connects TRBV7-9 to TRBJ2-7; maybe TRBD2 (5 bases). The CDR3 has 14 residues. CDR1 is SEHNR and CDR2 is FQNEAQ in the germline V gene (reference sequence). V was shortened by 4 bases and J by 4 bases, with 14 bases between the two germline ends. CDR3 coding DNA: TGTGCCAGCAGCTCCGCTGTTCGGGGATACGAGCAGTACTTC. Amino acids: CASSSAVRGYEQYF. The variable domain in full, completed from reference TRBV7-9 and TRBJ2-7, reads DTGVSQNPRHKITKRGQNVTFRCDPISEHNRLYWYRQTLGQGPEFLTYFQNEAQLEKSRLLSDRFSAERPKGSFSTLEIQRTEQGDSAMYLCASSSAVRGYEQYFGPGTRLTVT.

The chain couples TRBV9 to TRBJ2-7, with D perhaps TRBD2 (5 bases). The length of the CDR3 is 15 residues. Trimming shortened V by 4 bases and J by 0 bases, and 14 bases separated the two germline ends. Germline values: CDR1 SGDLS, CDR2 YYNGEE. As DNA, the CDR3 is TGTGCCAGCAGCCCCTCCGGCGGACTCTCCTACGAGCAGTACTTC. This translates into CASSPSGGLSYEQYF.

V is TRBV30 and J is TRBJ2-2; 11 bases map to TRBD1. This CDR3 spans 14 amino acids. Germline V gives CDR1 GTSNPN, CDR2 SVGIG (reference sequence). Unmatched junction bases numbered 1, after V lost 1 base and J lost 6 bases. The CDR3 spells CAWSAGQGAGELFF. The CDR3 bases are TGTGCCTGGAGTGCGGGACAGGGGGCCGGGGAGCTGTTTTTT.

V usage is TRBV6-2 or TRBV6-3 and J usage is TRBJ2-2; D is unresolved. CDR3 length: 13 residues. Germline assignment: CDR1 MNHEY and CDR2 SVGEGT. Trimming stripped 4 bases from V and 5 bases from J, with 8 bases between. CDR3 loop: CASSSRATGELFF. The CDR3 DNA reads as TGTGCCAGCAGTTCCCGCGCAACCGGGGAGCTGTTTTTT.

The chain combines TRBV7-8 with TRBJ2-5; TRBD2 agrees at 13 bases. V gave up 1 base and J gave up 2 bases; unmatched junction bases: 1. The germline gives CDR1 SGHVS, CDR2 FQNEAQ. The CDR3 has 16 amino acids. The CDR3 nucleotides read TGTGCCAGCAGCTTAGGGACTAGCGGGAGACAAGAGACCCAGTACTTC. It encodes CASSLGTSGRQETQYF.

This chain joins TRBV5-4 and TRBJ2-1; possibly TRBD2 for D (5 bases). Germline-derived CDR1 and CDR2 are SGHNT and YYREEE (reference sequence). The CDR3 loop spans 15 amino acids. The V end lost 4 bases, the J end lost 7 bases, and 18 bases lay between the germline ends. The CDR3 spells CASSLAAGSANEQFF. The CDR3 coding sequence is TGTGCCAGCAGCCTGGCGGCGGGCTCCGCGAATGAGCAGTTCTTC.

The chain is built from TRBV30 and TRBJ1-1, with D uncertain. Between the trimmed V and J ends, which lost 2 bases and 1 base, there was a span of 17 bases. CDR3 size: 16 residues. CDR1 GTSNPN and CDR2 SVGIG come from the germline V gene (reference sequence). In nucleotides, the CDR3 is TGTGCCTGGAGTCCCCACTCCCTGAGAAGGAACACTGAAGCTTTCTTT. It codes for CAWSPHSLRRNTEAFF.

The chain employs TRBV12-3 or TRBV12-4 and TRBJ2-7; D is ambiguous. This CDR3 has 10 residues. Trimming removed 7 bases at V and 3 bases at J, with 4 bases between. CDR3 loop: CASTHYEQYF. In DNA, the CDR3 is TGTGCCAGCACCCACTACGAGCAGTACTTC.

This clone has a handful of counts. This CDR3 is CASSQGMNQPQHF. The CDR3 DNA follows: TGTGCCAGCAGTCAGGGGATGAACCAGCCCCAGCATTTT. The chain is built from TRBV2 and TRBJ1-5; a weak D match, TRBD1 (6 bases). The length of the CDR3 is 13 residues. V lost 5 bases and J 7 bases, leaving 12 bases between the germline ends. Looked up from germline, CDR1 is SNHLY and CDR2 is FYNNEI.

CDR3 in DNA: TGTGCCAGCTCACCTGGGTGGGGAGACAGGGGTTACGAGCAGTACTTC. It codes for CASSPGWGDRGYEQYF. The V and J genes are TRBV18 and TRBJ2-7; 8 bases agree with TRBD1. The CDR3 totals 16 residues. Per the germline V gene, CDR1 is KGHSH and CDR2 is LQKENI. V trimming: 3 bases; J trimming: 4 bases; junction bases outside the gene matches: 11.

V is TRBV19 and J is TRBJ1-2; no reliable D call. The V end was cut by 10 bases, the J end by 2 bases, with 14 bases between. CDR1 LNHDA and CDR2 SQIVND come from the germline V gene (reference sequence). CDR3 length: 13 amino acids. In DNA, the CDR3 is TGTGCCACATCGTGGGAGCCGAACTATGGCTACACCTTC. It codes for CATSWEPNYGYTF.

V and J are TRBV3-1 (or the pseudogene TRBV3-2) and TRBJ1-1, with D possibly matching TRBD1 (6 bases). Trimming removed 1 base at V and 4 bases at J, with 10 bases between. This CDR3 spans 14 amino acids. Germline V gene lookup returns CDR1 LGHDT and CDR2 YNNKEL (reference sequence). As DNA, the CDR3 is TGTGCCAGCAGCCAAGGACAGGCGAGCACTGAAGCTTTCTTT. Its translation is CASSQGQASTEAFF.

The chain is built from TRBV19 and TRBJ1-2; D is perhaps TRBD1 (5 bases). With 4 bases removed from V and 4 bases from J, the gap between germline ends came to 19 bases. The CDR3 is made up of 16 amino acids. The germline gives CDR1 LNHDA, CDR2 SQIVND (reference sequence). The CDR3 nucleotides are TGTGCCAGTAGTAGCCCGGGACTGGGAATTTCCTATGGCTACACCTTC. It yields the protein CASSSPGLGISYGYTF. The variable domain in full, completed from reference TRBV19 and TRBJ1-2, reads DGGITQSPKYLFRKEGQNVTLSCEQNLNHDAMYWYRQDPGQGLRLIYYSQIVNDFQKGDIAEGYSVSREKKESFPLTVTSAQKNPTAFYLCASSSPGLGISYGYTFGSGTRLTVV.

This clone was recorded once. This chain connects TRBV2 to TRBJ2-2; TRBD2 matches at 10 bases. CDR1 SNHLY and CDR2 FYNNEI come from the germline V gene. The J segment lost 4 bases and the V segment lost 6 bases, leaving 5 bases of the junction unmatched. CDR3 length: 15 residues. The CDR3 spells CASRRLAGATGELFF. Here the CDR3 DNA reads TGTGCCAGCAGAAGGCTAGCGGGGGCCACCGGGGAGCTGTTTTTT.